This entry is about one T cell receptor (beta chain). What it binds is not known. At the DNA level, this CDR3 is encoded by other sequences in the same sample as well. The data were taken from a study of shared clonotypes between healthy human individuals. This CDR3 region has 13 residues. V shed 2 bases and J shed 3 bases, with 7 bases lying between them. The germline gives CDR1 MNHEY, CDR2 SMNVEV (reference sequence). Naive CD8 isolation took CD45RO-negative cells positively selected for CCR7 and excluded terminally differentiated effector memory CD45RA+ cells. Study outcomes and limitations: Some clonotypes were shared by all four sorted-subset donors, while others were not shared. The non-shared ones had lower generation probabilities than the shared ones. Investigators expected sequencing depth to affect clonotype sharing among donors.

The protocol was immunoSEQ multiplex PCR, while the TCRdb copy is restricted to in-frame clones and leaves out a portion. This sample yields hundreds of thousands of clones, of which 95% to 97% are seen a single time; 0.11% belongs to the top ten. V gene TRBV27 combines with J gene TRBJ1-2; D is undetermined. The clonotype originates from a woman aged 25 to 39 in good health. Sequencing used naive CD8+ T cells sorted from blood. The CDR3 is CASSLGPYYGYTF. The CDR3 coding sequence is TGTGCCAGCAGTTTAGGGCCTTACTATGGCTACACCTTC.